This T cell receptor (beta chain) was obtained from a study of T cells after yellow fever vaccination. Study results and caveats: At less than 97% for CD4 and 70% to 90% for CD8, most primary-vaccination clones showed up again after the booster. Highly abundant clonotypes carried over from the bulk population could end up in FACS-sorted repertoires as contaminants.

TCRdb re-derived calls from the 5' RACE reads in MiXCR, one entry per CDR3 protein. The sample gives some 400,000 distinct CDR3 sequences, roughly a sixth of which show up once; roughly a sixth is in the top ten. The V gene's germline CDR1 is SGHTA and CDR2 FQGNSA. This CDR3 has 11 amino acids. V was clipped by 5 bases and J by 10 bases, with 9 bases between them. A word on this clonotype: Its cognate antigen is unknown.

The J gene is TRBJ2-1, the V gene TRBV7-2; D not resolved. The TCR was taken from a man aged 18 to 30 who received the YFV17D yellow fever vaccine. Sequenced here: PBMCs, sampled before the yellow fever booster vaccination. CDR3 region: CASSHKLEQFF. The CDR3, as DNA: TGTGCCAGCAGCCATAAGTTAGAGCAGTTCTTC.